The rows below give T cell receptor beta chains drawn from one sample of a study of blood T cell repertoires in COVID-19. Measured with immunoSEQ multiplex PCR; TCRdb has only the in-frame clones, and not every one. The table shows 300,000 to 450,000 clones, with roughly 90% occurring only once. Sequenced input: PBMCs or T cells enriched from blood (not recorded which). These receptors all come from a woman in her twenties or thirties who had been exposed to COVID-19. CDR3s include the opening cysteine and the closing phenylalanine or tryptophan. Each record gives: J gene, D gene, clone size, V gene, CDR3 DNA, CDR3 protein. D genes are given only for firm matches. Only part of the rows carry a size: once, few, many, or a class if the clone is expanded.

J: TRBJ2-7; D: TRBD2; size: NA; V: TRBV28; DNA: TGTGCCAGCAGTTCCCCGGGACTAGCGGGAGCCAGGTGGGCCTACGAGCAGTACTTC; CDR3: CASSSPGLAGARWAYEQYF
J: TRBJ2-5; D: TRBD2; size: NA; V: TRBV20-1; DNA: TGCAGTGCTAGTCCCCTAGCGGGAGGGAAATCTAAAGAGACCCAGTACTTC; CDR3: CSASPLAGGKSKETQYF
J: TRBJ2-3; D: NA; size: NA; V: TRBV5-5; DNA: TGTGCCAGCAGCTGGTATTCTGCTGTAGCGGCCCCAGATACGCAGTATTTT; CDR3: CASSWYSAVAAPDTQYF
J: TRBJ1-1; D: TRBD1; size: once; V: TRBV18; DNA: TGTGCCAGCTCAGCACTGAGACAGGGGTCTGAAGCTTTCTTT; CDR3: CASSALRQGSEAFF
J: TRBJ1-2; D: TRBD1; size: NA; V: TRBV7-8; DNA: TGTGCCAGCAGCCTGACCGGGACAGGGTGGCCCGAACGTCATGGCTACACCTTC; CDR3: CASSLTGTGWPERHGYTF
J: TRBJ1-5; D: NA; size: NA; V: TRBV10-2; DNA: TGCGCCAGCATGGGGGCCCTGGGGCAGCCCCAGCATTTT; CDR3: CASMGALGQPQHF
J: TRBJ2-7; D: NA; size: once; V: TRBV28; DNA: TGTGCCAGCAGTTTTGCGCGTAGCGAGCAGTACTTC; CDR3: CASSFARSEQYF
J: TRBJ2-1; D: NA; size: NA; V: TRBV7-6; DNA: TGTGCCAGCAGCTTTAATTACAATGAGCAGTTCTTC; CDR3: CASSFNYNEQFF
J: TRBJ2-5; D: NA; size: NA; V: TRBV6-1; DNA: TGTGCCAGCAGTGACCTAGCGAGGGTAGAGACCCAGTACTTC; CDR3: CASSDLARVETQYF
J: TRBJ2-7; D: TRBD2; size: NA; V: TRBV5-6; DNA: TGTGCCAGCAGCCCCCTCCCATCTAGCGGGAGGGCTTACGAGCAGTACTTC; CDR3: CASSPLPSSGRAYEQYF
J: TRBJ1-1; D: TRBD1; size: NA; V: TRBV3-1/TRBV3-2; DNA: TGTGCCAGCAGACAAGCCACAGGGGGCTTAGGAGCTTTCTTT; CDR3: CASRQATGGLGAFF
J: TRBJ1-2; D: TRBD1; size: NA; V: TRBV3-1/TRBV3-2; DNA: TGTGCCAGCAGCCAGGCCGGGACAGGGGTTTTTGGCTACACCTTC; CDR3: CASSQAGTGVFGYTF
J: TRBJ2-5; D: NA; size: NA; V: TRBV7-9; DNA: TGTGCCAGCAGCTCCAAGGGGGGAGGGCCGCGTGAGACCCAGTACTTC; CDR3: CASSSKGGGPRETQYF
J: TRBJ1-2; D: TRBD1; size: NA; V: TRBV27; DNA: TGTGCCAGCAGCCCAATGGGACAGGGCTATGGCTACACCTTC; CDR3: CASSPMGQGYGYTF
J: TRBJ2-1; D: TRBD1; size: NA; V: TRBV28; DNA: TGTGCCAGCAGTACCTCAGGGGGCTCGAATGAGCAGTTCTTC; CDR3: CASSTSGGSNEQFF
J: TRBJ2-1; D: TRBD2; size: NA; V: TRBV5-1; DNA: TGCGCCAGCAGCCCGGGACTAGCGGGAGGGGAAGAGCAGTTCTTC; CDR3: CASSPGLAGGEEQFF
J: TRBJ1-6; D: NA; size: NA; V: TRBV2; DNA: TGTGCCAGCAGTGAGTGGGGCTCCTCTAATTCACCCCTCCACTTT; CDR3: CASSEWGSSNSPLHF
J: TRBJ2-4; D: NA; size: NA; V: TRBV16; DNA: TGTGCCAGCAGCCATCGGGCCGCCGGAGGCGAAAACATTCAGTACTTC; CDR3: CASSHRAAGGENIQYF
J: TRBJ1-5; D: NA; size: few; V: TRBV21-1; DNA: TGTGCCAGCAGCAAAGAGGCAGGGGCCAGCTTCAATCAGCCCCAGCATTTT; CDR3: CASSKEAGASFNQPQHF
J: TRBJ2-7; D: NA; size: NA; V: TRBV6-5; DNA: TGTGCCAGCAAGCCGGGACTTAGCTCCTACGAGCAGTACTTC; CDR3: CASKPGLSSYEQYF
J: TRBJ2-2; D: NA; size: NA; V: TRBV29-1; DNA: TGCAGCGCCATGGGACTCCACGCGAACACCGGGGAGCTGTTTTTT; CDR3: CSAMGLHANTGELFF
J: TRBJ2-7; D: NA; size: NA; V: TRBV18; DNA: TGTGCCAGCTCACCGGGACAACGAAACGACGAGCAGTACTTC; CDR3: CASSPGQRNDEQYF
J: TRBJ2-1; D: TRBD1; size: NA; V: TRBV9; DNA: TGTGCCAGCAGCGCATTAACAGGGGGCGCCTACAATGAGCAGTTCTTC; CDR3: CASSALTGGAYNEQFF
J: TRBJ2-1; D: NA; size: NA; V: TRBV30; DNA: TGTGCCTGGAGTCCCGCGGGGTCCTACAATGAGCAGTTCTTC; CDR3: CAWSPAGSYNEQFF
J: TRBJ2-7; D: TRBD2; size: NA; V: TRBV27; DNA: TGTGCCAGCAGTCTTGGACTAGCGGTTATCTACGAGCAGTACTTC; CDR3: CASSLGLAVIYEQYF
J: TRBJ1-1; D: NA; size: NA; V: TRBV5-4; DNA: TGTGCCAGCAGTCTCGAGAGGGCGTACACTGAAGCTTTCTTT; CDR3: CASSLERAYTEAFF
J: TRBJ1-5; D: NA; size: NA; V: TRBV27; DNA: TGTGCCAGCAGGGCCGGGTCGGGCAATCAGCCCCAGCATTTT; CDR3: CASRAGSGNQPQHF
J: TRBJ1-5; D: NA; size: few; V: TRBV19; DNA: TGTGCCAGCTTCGACAGGTGGAGGAATCAGCCCCAGCATTTT; CDR3: CASFDRWRNQPQHF
J: TRBJ1-5; D: TRBD1; size: NA; V: TRBV28; DNA: TGTGCCAGCAGTTGGACAGGTAGCAATCAGCCCCAGCATTTT; CDR3: CASSWTGSNQPQHF
J: TRBJ1-2; D: TRBD1; size: NA; V: TRBV7-2; DNA: TGTGCCAGCAGCCCTAATGTGGCAGGGGGCCCCTACACCTTC; CDR3: CASSPNVAGGPYTF
J: TRBJ2-5; D: NA; size: NA; V: TRBV18; DNA: TGTGCCAGCTCACCACGTCTCCTCGAGGAGACCCAGTACTTC; CDR3: CASSPRLLEETQYF
J: TRBJ2-4; D: NA; size: NA; V: TRBV2; DNA: TGTGCCAGCCTGGCGGGACCGACCTCATATAGTCAGTACTTC; CDR3: CASLAGPTSYSQYF
J: TRBJ2-3; D: TRBD1; size: few; V: TRBV5-1; DNA: TGCGCCACCCAAATCGGACAGGGGTACGATACGCAGTATTTT; CDR3: CATQIGQGYDTQYF
J: TRBJ1-2; D: NA; size: NA; V: TRBV7-8; DNA: TGTGCCAGCAGCCGCAATGGCTACACCTTC; CDR3: CASSRNGYTF